The entry below gives a single T cell receptor beta chain sequence along with its context. Germline loops: CDR1 LNHDA, CDR2 SQIVND (reference sequence). With 3 bases clipped from V and 14 bases from J, the junction kept 9 bases outside the gene matches. The CDR3 contains 13 residues. Samples from alopecia areata patients were lesional scalp punch biopsies and peripheral blood. PBMCs provided sorted CD4+ and CD8+ T cells. This entry comes from a study of CD8+ T cells in alopecia areata. The wider study: Oral tofacitinib, 5 to 10 mg twice daily, was given in an open-label trial.

Reverse transcribed after extraction, RNA yielded cDNA as the sequencing template. This table comes from immunoSEQ multiplex PCR, and its TCRdb copy is limited to in-frame clones, with some not included. There are around 140,000 clones in the sample; roughly 62% occur only once, and under 6.5% lies in the top ten. The genes are TRBV19 and TRBJ1-2; 10 nucleotides match TRBD1. The specimen comprised CD4+ T cells sorted from blood, sampled at week 0. The receptor was isolated from a human donor with alopecia areata. The CDR3 protein is CASSMAGGTGVTF. Here the CDR3 DNA reads TGTGCCAGTAGTATGGCCGGCGGGACAGGGGTGACCTTC.